The rows below give T cell receptor beta chains drawn from one sample of a study of identical twins. Via MiXCR, TCRdb re-called the 5' RACE reads, giving one row per CDR3 protein. The sample lists hundreds of thousands of distinct CDR3 sequences; around a sixth were seen once. This same sample was also taken into another study, of T cells expressing NK-cell markers.

Sequencing input: PBMCs. The receptors come from a woman between 18 and 29 years old in good health. CDR3s include the opening cysteine and the closing phenylalanine or tryptophan. D genes are given only for firm matches. Clone size is stated in some rows and not others, as once, few, many or a class when expanded.

abundance: .
d_gene: TRBD1
j_gene: TRBJ1-1
v_gene: TRBV29-1
CDR3nt: TGCAGCCCTGCGGTGGGACAGATGCGGGACACTGAAGCTTTCTTT
CDR3aa: CSPAVGQMRDTEAFF

abundance: .
d_gene: .
j_gene: TRBJ2-7
v_gene: TRBV29-1
CDR3nt: TGCAGCGTTGAAGGCAGGGGCGACGAGCAGTACTTC
CDR3aa: CSVEGRGDEQYF

abundance: .
d_gene: .
j_gene: TRBJ1-2
v_gene: TRBV5-1
CDR3nt: TGCGCCAGCAGCTTGAGAAGCTACTATGGCTACACCTTC
CDR3aa: CASSLRSYYGYTF

abundance: .
d_gene: TRBD2
j_gene: TRBJ2-7
v_gene: TRBV12-3/TRBV12-4
CDR3nt: TGTGCCAGCAGGGCGGGGGAATCCCACGAGCAGTACTTC
CDR3aa: CASRAGESHEQYF

abundance: .
d_gene: .
j_gene: TRBJ2-7
v_gene: TRBV20-1
CDR3nt: TGCAGTGCACTCCTTAGCGAGTCTTACGAGCAGTACTTC
CDR3aa: CSALLSESYEQYF

abundance: .
d_gene: .
j_gene: TRBJ2-1
v_gene: TRBV9
CDR3nt: TGTGCCAGCAGCGTAGCGGACATTTATGAGCAGTTCTTC
CDR3aa: CASSVADIYEQFF

abundance: .
d_gene: .
j_gene: TRBJ1-2
v_gene: TRBV10-3
CDR3nt: TGTGCCATCAGTGGGGCCTTCTATGGCTACACCTTC
CDR3aa: CAISGAFYGYTF

abundance: few
d_gene: .
j_gene: TRBJ2-7
v_gene: TRBV4-1
CDR3nt: TGCGCCAGCAGCCAGACAGGAAACTACGAGCAGTACTTC
CDR3aa: CASSQTGNYEQYF

abundance: .
d_gene: .
j_gene: TRBJ2-1
v_gene: TRBV30
CDR3nt: TGTGCCTGGAGGCTAGGGCGAGGCACCTCCTACAATGAGCAGTTCTTC
CDR3aa: CAWRLGRGTSYNEQFF

abundance: few
d_gene: TRBD2
j_gene: TRBJ2-7
v_gene: TRBV7-9
CDR3nt: TGTGCCAGCAGCCCAACGAGAGTAGCGGGAACTGAGCAGTACTTC
CDR3aa: CASSPTRVAGTEQYF

abundance: .
d_gene: .
j_gene: TRBJ1-2
v_gene: TRBV12-3/TRBV12-4
CDR3nt: TGTGCCAGCAGTTTAGGCAACCCCTATGGCTACACCTTC
CDR3aa: CASSLGNPYGYTF

abundance: few
d_gene: TRBD1
j_gene: TRBJ2-1
v_gene: TRBV13
CDR3nt: TGTGCCAGCAGCCCCCTTGACAGGGGGCTATACAATGAGCAGTTCTTC
CDR3aa: CASSPLDRGLYNEQFF

abundance: .
d_gene: .
j_gene: TRBJ2-7
v_gene: TRBV30
CDR3nt: TGTGCCTGGAATAGGGTGAAGGGCGAGCAGTACTTC
CDR3aa: CAWNRVKGEQYF

abundance: .
d_gene: .
j_gene: TRBJ2-7
v_gene: TRBV20-1
CDR3nt: TGCAGTGCCCCACCAAGTGGGGCCCGTTTTGAGCAGTACTTC
CDR3aa: CSAPPSGARFEQYF

abundance: many
d_gene: .
j_gene: TRBJ2-3
v_gene: TRBV12-3/TRBV12-4
CDR3nt: TGTGCCAGCAGTTTCCAGCTGTACACAGATACGCAGTATTTT
CDR3aa: CASSFQLYTDTQYF

abundance: few
d_gene: TRBD2
j_gene: TRBJ2-3
v_gene: TRBV20-1
CDR3nt: TGCAGTGCTAGAGAAGGGACTAGCGGCACAGATACGCAGTATTTT
CDR3aa: CSAREGTSGTDTQYF

abundance: .
d_gene: .
j_gene: TRBJ2-1
v_gene: TRBV9
CDR3nt: TGTGCCAGCAGCGTAGCTGGGAATGTGAATGAGCAGTTCTTC
CDR3aa: CASSVAGNVNEQFF

abundance: .
d_gene: .
j_gene: TRBJ1-3
v_gene: TRBV7-2
CDR3nt: TGTGCCAGCAGCACGTTAGGTGGAAACACCATATATTTT
CDR3aa: CASSTLGGNTIYF

abundance: many
d_gene: .
j_gene: TRBJ2-7
v_gene: TRBV12-3/TRBV12-4
CDR3nt: TGTGCCAGCAGTCTGGGGAGAAGGGTGGAGCAGTACTTC
CDR3aa: CASSLGRRVEQYF

abundance: few
d_gene: .
j_gene: TRBJ2-1
v_gene: TRBV7-9
CDR3nt: TGTGCCAGCAGCTTAGAATGGAGGGGCAATGAGCAGTTCTTC
CDR3aa: CASSLEWRGNEQFF

abundance: many
d_gene: TRBD2
j_gene: TRBJ2-7
v_gene: TRBV7-9
CDR3nt: TGTGCCAGCAGCTTATGGGCGGCTAGCGGGAGGTCCTACGAGCAGTACTTC
CDR3aa: CASSLWAASGRSYEQYF

abundance: .
d_gene: .
j_gene: TRBJ2-5
v_gene: TRBV7-9
CDR3nt: TGTGCCAGCAGCCAGGCCGGCAGGGGAGACCAAGAGACCCAGTACTTC
CDR3aa: CASSQAGRGDQETQYF

abundance: many
d_gene: .
j_gene: TRBJ2-5
v_gene: TRBV7-2
CDR3nt: TGTGCCAGCAGCTATGACAGAGAGACCCAGTACTTC
CDR3aa: CASSYDRETQYF

abundance: few
d_gene: .
j_gene: TRBJ2-7
v_gene: TRBV6-5
CDR3nt: TGTGCCAGTCGGATGGGTGGCGAGCAGTACTTC
CDR3aa: CASRMGGEQYF

abundance: once
d_gene: TRBD1
j_gene: TRBJ2-2
v_gene: TRBV5-1
CDR3nt: TGCGCCAGCAGCCGGGGGGACAGGGGGCTTTCGTCCGGGGAGCTGTTTTTT
CDR3aa: CASSRGDRGLSSGELFF

abundance: .
d_gene: .
j_gene: TRBJ2-5
v_gene: TRBV2
CDR3nt: TGTGCCAGCAAGGGGGATCAAGAGACCCAGTACTTC
CDR3aa: CASKGDQETQYF

abundance: .
d_gene: TRBD2
j_gene: TRBJ2-1
v_gene: TRBV12-3/TRBV12-4
CDR3nt: TGTGCCAGCAGTTTACTAGCGGGGGCCTCCTACAATGAGCAGTTCTTC
CDR3aa: CASSLLAGASYNEQFF

abundance: .
d_gene: TRBD2
j_gene: TRBJ2-3
v_gene: TRBV11-2
CDR3nt: TGTGCCAGCAGCCTAAGCACCGGGGGGTACACAGATACGCAGTATTTT
CDR3aa: CASSLSTGGYTDTQYF

abundance: .
d_gene: .
j_gene: TRBJ2-2
v_gene: TRBV4-2
CDR3nt: TGTGCCAGCAGCCAAGTGTTGGTAGCAGAGTACATTAACACCGGGGAGCTGTTTTTT
CDR3aa: CASSQVLVAEYINTGELFF

abundance: many
d_gene: TRBD2
j_gene: TRBJ2-1
v_gene: TRBV11-2
CDR3nt: TGTGCCAGCAGCGTAGCGGGAGGGCCGCTTTATGAGCAGTTCTTC
CDR3aa: CASSVAGGPLYEQFF

abundance: many
d_gene: .
j_gene: TRBJ1-1
v_gene: TRBV20-1
CDR3nt: TGCAGTGCTAGTGCAACGGGGGGTAACACTGAAGCTTTCTTT
CDR3aa: CSASATGGNTEAFF

abundance: once
d_gene: .
j_gene: TRBJ2-2
v_gene: TRBV6-1
CDR3nt: TGTGCCAGCAGCCCAGTGAACTCCGGGGAGCTGTTTTTT
CDR3aa: CASSPVNSGELFF